The sequence of this T cell receptor (beta chain) was determined in a study of blood T cells in healthy people across ages (dated by TCRdb to the mid-2010s). Turning to the overall study: In model experiments, template switching captured about one uniquely barcoded TCR beta cDNA molecule for every two T cells. To track age-related changes in TCR beta repertoire diversity, the study relied on deep sequencing normalized with unique cDNA molecular identifiers. Donors of different ages were randomly distributed across sequencing lanes to avoid experimental bias. Four age groups were formed from the donors: young (average roughly 15 years), middle-aged (approximately 40), aged (about 62) and long-lived (less than 85). Two additional independent replicas of 1 million unique cDNA reads from the same blood draw were analyzed for two donors (one aged 18 to 30 and one aged 80 or older). Overall study outcomes, separate from this receptor: Bulk unsorted PBMC profiling prevented conclusive comparison of naive and antigen-experienced compartments. The CMV infection status of donors was not known, potentially confounding age-related changes in expanded clonotypes. Observed TCR beta diversity per million T cells fell roughly linearly with age, and a significant reduction was already apparent by age around 40. Total diversity estimates from one million sequenced T cells were considered lower bounds and underestimates. There was a strong correlation between observed TCR beta diversity and the percentage of naive T cells measured by flow cytometry. Compared with the aged group, the long-lived group had more naive CD4+ T cells, fewer expanded clones and increased TCR diversity, suggesting age selection.

Donors were about 36 systemically healthy Caucasian individuals from Russia aged roughly 6 to 100 years. About 10 milliliters of peripheral blood were collected from each donor into EDTA-treated Vacutainer tubes. Ficoll-Paque density-gradient centrifugation was used to isolate PBMCs, with at least 7 million obtained per sample. Trizol reagent was used to extract total RNA from PBMCs, with at least 5.5 micrograms per sample. For every donor, flow cytometry on a PBMC aliquot measured the percentage of naive CD45RAhigh/CD27high T cells. This clonotype was picked up one time. No cognate antigen has been identified for it. Base qualities are not at hand, and no much larger clone is one base apart. Library prep was done by 5' RACE. Data came from an Illumina HiSeq 2500. A second roughly 6 to 11 cycle PCR used a sample-barcoded 5' primer and a J-beta primer mix. Each TCR beta cDNA molecule received a unique molecular identifier from a template-switch 5' adaptor carrying 12 random nucleotides. Each sample yielded at least 2.5 million CDR3-containing paired-end reads. All of the RNA was converted into first-strand cDNA using the Mint cDNA synthesis kit, with a TRBC-specific oligonucleotide serving as the primer. Following uracil-DNA glycosylase treatment, a first 18-cycle PCR with universal primers M1SS and BC2_uni_R was performed on all cDNA. The authors processed their data as follows. For normalization, 1 million high-quality reads, each with a distinct molecular identifier, were randomly selected from each sample. Reads sharing molecular identifiers were discarded rather than binned into consensus sequences. MiTCR, run with a Q25 quality threshold and the strictest error-elimination algorithm, handled CDR3 identification, clonotype clustering and error correction. Lower-bound total TCR beta diversity was estimated with a nonparametric unseen species model using Euler transformation. TCRdb redid the processing of the public reads, applying fastp at Q25 and MiXCR, and retained in-frame beta chains. Here each entry gathers all rows of one CDR3 protein and keeps the most common genes and DNA. The V and J calls and clone size come from TCRdb's table, not from the authors' own analysis. The sample table shows some 920,000 distinct CDR3 sequences, and roughly 51% are seen once. The ten largest clonotypes hold over 20% of the sample.

The origin of this receptor is a woman aged 60-75 years in good health. Sequencing was carried out using blood.

The CDR3 amino acid sequence is: CASSRQGRNEQFF. The DNA sequence is given as TGTGCCAGCAGCCGACAGGGGAGGAATGAGCAGTTCTTC. The rearrangement combines TRBV14 with TRBJ2-1; 8 bases in the junction line up with TRBD1. Taken from the germline V gene, the CDR1 and CDR2 loops are SGHDN and FVKESK. V and J are trimmed by 4 bases and 7 bases, and the gene matches miss 3 bases of the junction. The CDR3 has 13 amino acids, counting the end cysteine and phenylalanine. The entry retains the CDR3 DNA only, 39 bases that are in frame from base 1.